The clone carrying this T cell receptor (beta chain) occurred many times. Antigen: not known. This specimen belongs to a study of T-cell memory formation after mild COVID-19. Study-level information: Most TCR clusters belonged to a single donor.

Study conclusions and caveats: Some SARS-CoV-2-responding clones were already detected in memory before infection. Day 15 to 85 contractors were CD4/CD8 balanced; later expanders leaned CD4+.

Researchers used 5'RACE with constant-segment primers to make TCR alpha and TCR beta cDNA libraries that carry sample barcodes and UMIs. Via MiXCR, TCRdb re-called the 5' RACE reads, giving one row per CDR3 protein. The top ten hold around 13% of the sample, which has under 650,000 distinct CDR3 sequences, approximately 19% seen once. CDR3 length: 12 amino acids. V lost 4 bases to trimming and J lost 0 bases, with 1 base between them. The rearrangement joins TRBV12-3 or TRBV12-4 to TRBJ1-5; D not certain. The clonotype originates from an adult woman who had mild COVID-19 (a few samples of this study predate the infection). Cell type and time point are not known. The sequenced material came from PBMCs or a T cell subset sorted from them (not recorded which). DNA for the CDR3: TGTGCCAGCAGTTATAGCAATCAGCCCCAGCATTTT. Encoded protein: CASSYSNQPQHF.